The 9 T cell receptor beta chains presented below share a single source sample, sequenced in a study of blood T cells in healthy people across ages (dated by TCRdb to 2015 to 2017). The library was made by 5' RACE. A second PCR of about 6 to 11 cycles was performed with a sample-barcoded 5' primer and a J-beta primer mix. In-frame beta chains were kept once TCRdb had trimmed the public reads at Q25 with fastp and called clones with MiXCR. A single entry per CDR3 protein holds the most common genes and DNA from its merged rows. Within this sample are some 1.8 million distinct CDR3 sequences, with about two fifths of them counted one time only. 20% to 25% of the sample lies in the top ten. The sequenced sample was blood. Receptor source: a human donor in good health.

The chain couples TRBV6-2 or TRBV6-3 to TRBJ2-1; the match to TRBD2 covers 7 bases. J was trimmed by 8 bases and V by 4 bases; bases with no gene match: 8. The CDR3 contains 14 residues. Per the germline V gene, CDR1 is MNHEY and CDR2 is SVGEGT. This CDR3 is CASSSLAAGDEQFF. DNA for the CDR3: TGTGCCAGCAGTTCGCTAGCGGCTGGGGATGAGCAGTTCTTC.

The CDR3 nucleotides read TGCGCCAGCAGCTTTTTCGGCAGATCGAACACTGAAGCTTTCTTT. Translation gives CASSFFGRSNTEAFF. This rearrangement joins TRBV5-1 to TRBJ1-1; D not resolved. Trimming pared 2 bases from V and 1 base from J, leaving 12 bases between. There are 15 residues in the CDR3. In germline, CDR1 is SGHRS, CDR2 YFSETQ.

The sample holds many counts of this clonotype. This chain links TRBV6-2 or TRBV6-3 with TRBJ1-1; no definite D call. CDR1 is MNHEY and CDR2 is SVGEGT in the germline V gene. Trimming stripped 6 bases from V and 11 bases from J, with 16 bases between. There are 12 residues in the CDR3. CDR3 loop: CASRVGGGGAFF. The CDR3 DNA follows: TGTGCCAGCAGAGTCGGTGGCGGTGGCGCTTTCTTT.

The J gene is TRBJ2-3, the V gene TRBV7-2; D ambiguous. V was shortened by 5 bases and J by 1 base, with 13 bases between the two germline ends. CDR3 size: 15 residues. Germline-derived CDR1 and CDR2 are SGHTA and FQGNSA. In DNA form, the CDR3 reads TGTGCCAGCAGCCCCAGGAGTTCGCGCACAGATACGCAGTATTTT. Its translation: CASSPRSSRTDTQYF.

The chain recombines TRBV5-1 with TRBJ1-1, with 8 bases fitting TRBD1. V was clipped by 4 bases and J by 7 bases; unmatched bases: 9. Germline lookup yields CDR1 SGHRS and CDR2 YFSETQ. The CDR3 contains 14 residues. For the CDR3, the DNA is TGCGCCAGCAGCGGGCAACCGGGACAGGATGAAGCTTTCTTT. Residues: CASSGQPGQDEAFF. Filled out from reference TRBV5-1 and TRBJ1-1, the complete variable domain reads KAGVTQTPRYLIKTRGQQVTLSCSPISGHRSVSWYQQTPGQGLQFLFEYFSETQRNKGNFPGRFSGRQFSNSRSEMNVSTLELGDSALYLCASSGQPGQDEAFFGQGTRLTVV.

This clonotype was found a few times. V usage is TRBV4-2 and J usage is TRBJ2-4; no clear D gene. TRBJ2-7 matches the DNA end more closely, so the J call is doubtful. The CDR3 has 12 residues. Looked up from germline, CDR1 is LGHNA and CDR2 is YNFKEQ. The CDR3 DNA is TGTGCCAGCAGCTCTCCCCCCAACGAGCAGTACTTC. It translates to CASSSPPNEQYF.

The chain joins TRBV7-2 to TRBJ1-2, with a weak D call TRBD1 (5 bases). The V and J ends lost 3 bases and 4 bases respectively, with 15 bases between them. This CDR3 has 15 residues. Germline V gives CDR1 SGHTA, CDR2 FQGNSA. The CDR3 region is CASSFGATETYGYTF. CDR3 DNA: TGTGCCAGCAGCTTCGGGGCCACTGAAACCTATGGCTACACCTTC. Full variable domain (outside the CDR3, taken from reference TRBV7-2 and TRBJ1-2): GAGVSQSPSNKVTEKGKDVELRCDPISGHTALYWYRQSLGQGLEFLIYFQGNSAPDKSGLPSDRFSAERTGGSVSTLTIQRTQQEDSAVYLCASSFGATETYGYTFGSGTRLTVV.

The chain's CDR3 is CSVVQFTEAFF. The CDR3 bases are TGCAGCGTCGTCCAGTTCACTGAAGCTTTCTTT. The chain uses TRBV29-1 and TRBJ1-1; D remains unclear. The CDR3 has 11 amino acids. The V and J ends lost 6 bases and 4 bases respectively, with 9 bases between them. CDR1 is SQVTM, CDR2 ANQGSEA, per germline.

This clonotype has just a few counts. This chain uses TRBV15 with TRBJ2-5, with D perhaps TRBD2 (6 bases). Germline V gene sequence: CDR1 LNHNV, CDR2 YYDKDF (reference sequence). Trimming took 0 bases from V and 10 from J, leaving 9 bases between them. The CDR3 extends over 12 amino acids. The CDR3 DNA follows: TGTGCCACCAGCAGAGATAGGGAGGACCAGTACTTC. It yields the protein CATSRDREDQYF.